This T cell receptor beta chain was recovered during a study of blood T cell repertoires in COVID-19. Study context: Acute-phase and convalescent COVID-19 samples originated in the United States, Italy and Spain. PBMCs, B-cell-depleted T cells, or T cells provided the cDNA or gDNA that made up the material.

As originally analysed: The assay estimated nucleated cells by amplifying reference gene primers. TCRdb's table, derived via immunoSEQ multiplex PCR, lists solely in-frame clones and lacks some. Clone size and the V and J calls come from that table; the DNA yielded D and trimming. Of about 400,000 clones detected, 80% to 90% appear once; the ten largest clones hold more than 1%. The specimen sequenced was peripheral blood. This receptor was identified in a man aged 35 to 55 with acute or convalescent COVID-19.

The CDR3 DNA is TGTGCCAGCAGCTTAGCGGGGGCCACTAGCGCCACCTCCTACGAGCAGTACTTC. As protein: CASSLAGATSATSYEQYF. The chain joins TRBV7-2 to TRBJ2-7, with a possible D match to TRBD2 (7 bases). Germline V gene sequence: CDR1 SGHTA, CDR2 FQGNSA. Trimming stripped 0 bases from V and 0 bases from J, with 18 bases between. The CDR3 consists of 18 residues.